This T cell receptor (beta chain) stems from a study of CD8+ T cells in alopecia areata. Study-level information: Those treated were given oral tofacitinib at 5 to 10 mg twice daily.

The table lists this clone with many counts. Its antigen is as yet unknown. Extraction and reverse transcription of RNA yielded cDNA as the sequencing template. The repertoire was sequenced with immunoSEQ multiplex PCR; TCRdb's copy has only in-frame clones and lacks some. The table includes 110,000 to 150,000 clones, around 49% detected once. The CDR3 length is 14 residues. Per germline, CDR1 SGHRS and CDR2 YFSETQ. Trimming took off 3 bases at V and 0 bases at J, with 8 bases between the two ends. Findings and limits, study-wide: Mice showed TCR sharing more clearly than patients did, possibly owing to HLA.

The chain carries TRBV5-1 and TRBJ2-3; a weak D match, TRBD2 (6 bases). The receptor was derived from a human donor with alopecia areata. Sequenced material: CD4+ T cells sorted from blood, taken at week 0. The CDR3 sequence: CASSSGLSTDTQYF. CDR3 sequence (DNA): TGCGCCAGCAGCTCGGGACTTAGCACAGATACGCAGTATTTT.